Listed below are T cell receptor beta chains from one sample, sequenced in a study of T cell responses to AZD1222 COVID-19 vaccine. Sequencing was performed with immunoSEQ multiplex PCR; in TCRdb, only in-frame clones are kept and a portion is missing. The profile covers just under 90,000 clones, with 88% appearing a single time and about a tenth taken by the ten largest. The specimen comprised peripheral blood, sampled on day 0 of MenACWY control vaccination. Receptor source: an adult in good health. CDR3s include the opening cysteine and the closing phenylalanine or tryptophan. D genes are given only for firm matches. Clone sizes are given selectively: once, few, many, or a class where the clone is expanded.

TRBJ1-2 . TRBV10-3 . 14 CAISEDLVGEGYTF TGTGCCATCAGTGAGGATTTGGTAGGGGAAGGCTACACCTTC
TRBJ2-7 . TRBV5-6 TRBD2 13 CASSLGTTYEQYF TGTGCCAGCAGCTTAGGGACTACCTACGAGCAGTACTTC
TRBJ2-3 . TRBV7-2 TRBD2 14 CASSNRLAGDTQYF TGTGCCAGCAGCAACCGACTAGCGGGCGATACGCAGTATTTT
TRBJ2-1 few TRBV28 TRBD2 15 CASSSRLAGYNEQFF TGTGCCAGCAGTTCTAGACTAGCGGGCTACAATGAGCAGTTCTTC
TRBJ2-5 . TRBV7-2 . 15 CASSLDSGRQETQYF TGTGCCAGCAGCTTAGATTCAGGGAGGCAAGAGACCCAGTACTTC
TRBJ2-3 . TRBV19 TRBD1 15 CASSLQGQATDTQYF TGTGCCAGTAGTTTACAAGGACAGGCCACAGATACGCAGTATTTT
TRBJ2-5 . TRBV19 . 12 CASSNNQETQYF TGTGCCAGTAGTAACAACCAAGAGACCCAGTACTTC
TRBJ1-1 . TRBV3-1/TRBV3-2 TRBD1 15 CASSRDGTGGSEAFF TGTGCCAGCAGCCGAGACGGGACAGGAGGCTCTGAAGCTTTCTTT
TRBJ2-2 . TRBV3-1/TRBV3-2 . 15 CASSQVPAVTGELFF TGTGCCAGCAGCCAGGTTCCAGCGGTCACCGGGGAGCTGTTTTTT
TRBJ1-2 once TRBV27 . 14 CASSLRRNDGSYTF TGTGCCAGCAGTTTAAGACGGAATGATGGGAGTTACACCTTC
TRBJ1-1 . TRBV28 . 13 CASSRFRGTEAFF TGTGCCAGCAGTAGGTTCCGGGGCACTGAAGCTTTCTTT
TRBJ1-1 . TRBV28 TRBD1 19 CASNTPDRDRGVRSTEAFF TGTGCCAGCAATACACCAGACCGGGACAGGGGTGTACGGAGCACTGAAGCTTTCTTT
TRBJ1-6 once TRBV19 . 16 CASSVSNVGAYSPLHF TGTGCCAGTAGTGTCTCCAATGTGGGTGCCTATTCACCCCTCCACTTT